This T cell receptor beta chain was identified during a study of identical twins listed by TCRdb under 2016. The study in broad terms: TCR alpha and beta repertoires from monozygotic twins, unrelated adults of various ages and cord blood were deep-sequenced to test whether fetal clonotypes persist. Replicate twin experiments were performed at different times using different library preparation protocols to rule out contamination.

On the study overall, not on this receptor specifically: In monozygotic twins, recombination models systematically underestimated out-of-frame TCR alpha sharing, but the models matched the sharing seen between unrelated individuals. Because the same donors could not be followed over many years, the conclusions relied on cross-sectional statistical analysis. Invariant T cells such as MAIT and iNKT could partly confound zero-insertion analyses, though diverse VJ usage argued against this for most clonotypes. In beta out-of-frame sequences, excess twin sharing was weaker, because having fewer shared sequences lowered the signal-to-noise ratio. Compared with coincidental sharing between unrelated individuals, out-of-frame TCR alpha sequences shared between twins showed an excess of sequences with low generation probability. Abundant cord blood beta clonotypes had fewer insertions, young adult naive repertoires showed a similar but weaker trend, and memory repertoires showed no such trend.

The CDR3 has 16 amino acids, counting the end cysteine and phenylalanine. The DNA shown is the 48-base CDR3, in frame from base 1. CDR1 and CDR2 are drawn from the germline V gene (reference sequence): DFQATT, SNEGSKA. V is cut back by 1 base and J by 4 bases, with 7 bases in the junction unmatched. Points on this clonotype: Its specific antigen is unknown. No base qualities exist here, and no much larger clone lies one base off it.

Only healthy Caucasian donors were included. The twin cohort comprised three pairs of female monozygotic twins, all aged roughly 18 to 30 years. Miltenyi CD45RO+ enrichment and human naive T-cell isolation kits were used to isolate memory (CD45RO+) and naive T cells from PBMC. Receptors were amplified or captured by 5' RACE. TCRdb lists the instrument as Illumina HiSeq 2000. Template switching introduced a universal primer binding site; the final cDNA contained a unique molecular identifier, enabling accurate counting of TCR cDNA molecules. First-strand cDNA for TCR alpha and beta chains was synthesized from specific primers in the conserved constant-segment region. Each cDNA library was double barcoded, with a SMART-Mk sample barcode plus Illumina barcodes, to control for contamination. Two successive PCR steps introduced TruSeq adapter sequences along with Illumina sample barcodes. Sequencing of the TCR alpha and beta cDNA libraries was done on the Illumina HiSeq platform using custom primers. From the authors' description of their analysis: MiGEC was used to process raw reads and extract unique molecular identifiers, and MiXCR was used to find CDR3 positions. For each individual, recombination models were inferred using an EM algorithm with the repgenHMM and IGoR tools. Shared clonotypes were analyzed with the tcR package in R, and sharing was normalized by the product of cloneset sizes. To study raw recombination free of thymic and clonal selection effects, out-of-frame nonproductive sequences were analyzed. The public sequencing data were trimmed at Q25 with fastp and processed into clonotypes with MiXCR by TCRdb, which kept only in-frame beta chains. Under each unique CDR3 protein, matching rows form one entry showing the most common genes and DNA. TCRdb's processing, not the authors' own work, is the source of the V and J calls. The sample profile shows around 250,000 distinct CDR3 sequences; around 6.6% of them were found once. 3.5% to 4% of the sample is held by the ten biggest clonotypes.

These data also featured in a second study, about yellow fever vaccine responses in identical twins. The second study's authors report: According to the authors, in identical twins the way T cells responded to vaccination appeared partly convergent and partly personalized. In the study, vaccine-responding T cell clones were precisely tracked in identical twins.

This clonotype originated in a woman younger than 35 in good health. Here the chain combines TRBV20-1 and TRBJ1-6; 7 middle bases align to TRBD1. Specimen: memory (CD45RO+) T cells sorted from blood. The cell subset or site label, read with the paper, signifies: CD45RO+ enriched T cells. CDR3 region: CSARGFRDSYNSPLHF. Read as DNA, the sequence is TGCAGTGCTAGAGGTTTCCGGGACAGTTATAATTCACCCCTCCACTTT.